This T cell receptor (beta chain) was captured in a study of T cell responses to AZD1222 COVID-19 vaccine. The CDR3 runs 13 residues. V lost 2 bases to trimming and J lost 4 bases, with 9 bases between them. Germline V gene data show CDR1 as MNHEY and CDR2 as SVGAGI. The table came from immunoSEQ multiplex PCR; TCRdb's copy has only in-frame clones and leaves some out. The sample lists 150,000 to 200,000 clones; 80% to 90% were seen once. Material: peripheral blood, obtained on day 0 of MenACWY control vaccination. The clonotype comes from an adult in good health. The J gene is TRBJ2-7, the V gene TRBV6-5, with D perhaps TRBD1 or TRBD2 (5 bases each). This CDR3 reads CASSYGREYEQYF. CDR3 nucleotide sequence: TGTGCCAGCAGTTACGGCAGGGAGTACGAGCAGTACTTC.